There are a few counts of the clone carrying this TCR beta chain. The entry originates in a study of identical twins. Template switching (which added a universal primer site) was used, and cDNA carried unique molecular identifiers. TCRdb reprocessed the 5' RACE reads with MiXCR, giving one entry per CDR3 protein. Of about 520,000 distinct CDR3 sequences detected, 22% appear once; the ten largest clones hold about 0.91%. The germline CDR1 and CDR2 sequences are SGHRS and YFSETQ. The CDR3 has 15 amino acids. Trimming cost V 3 bases and J 6 bases, with 17 bases left between them. This sample also belongs to another study, concerning T cells expressing NK-cell markers. This second study notes: In sorted CD3+CD56+NKG2C+, CD3+CD56+NKG2C- and CD3+CD56-NKG2C+ T cells, TCR beta repertoires were obtained.

The receptor comes from a woman younger than 35 in good health. The sequenced sample consisted of CD4+ T cells sorted from blood. This chain connects TRBV5-1 to TRBJ2-3; D gene uncertain. CDR3 sequence: CASSSYRFGRDTQYF. The CDR3 DNA reads TGCGCCAGCAGCTCCTATAGATTCGGACGTGATACGCAGTATTTT. Full variable domain (remainder filled in from reference TRBV5-1 and TRBJ2-3): KAGVTQTPRYLIKTRGQQVTLSCSPISGHRSVSWYQQTPGQGLQFLFEYFSETQRNKGNFPGRFSGRQFSNSRSEMNVSTLELGDSALYLCASSSYRFGRDTQYFGPGTRLTVL.